The 8 T cell receptor beta chains given below trace back to one sample, sequenced in a study of T cell clonality in common variable immunodeficiency (dated by TCRdb to the mid-2010s). Libraries came from the immunoSEQ multiplex PCR assay. TCRdb mirrors the immuneACCESS table, restricted to in-frame sequences. Some clones are absent from its copies; in checked studies, under half trace to an unresolved V gene, and the reason for the others is unknown. This sample has roughly 57,000 clones, none of them a singleton. Around 0.84% of the sample belongs to the ten largest clones. The sample taken for sequencing was peripheral blood mononuclear cells. The receptor set was obtained from a person between 18 and 75 years old in good health.

This clone appeared many times. The CDR3 goes on 3 residues after the read ends, and that part is filled in from the germline J gene. The chain links TRBV10-3 to TRBJ1-1, with D hard to call. The CDR3 sequence is 12 residues long. V lost 0 bases, J lost 5 bases, and 4 bases lay in between. The germline V gene encodes CDR1 ENHRY and CDR2 SYGVKD. The CDR3: CAISESRTEAFF. CDR3 DNA (partial): TGTGCCATCAGTGAGTCGAGGACTGAA.

For this clone: Read sequence stops 3 residues before the CDR3 end, and the germline J gene provides the missing end. The J gene is TRBJ2-3, the V gene TRBV5-1, with D hard to call. Germline V gene data show CDR1 as SGHRS and CDR2 as YFSETQ. The CDR3 totals 15 residues. The CDR3 bases that were read are TGCGCCAGCAGCTTGACAGACATGTACCAAGAGACG. Its translation: CASSLTDMYQET. In full, the CDR3 reads CASSLTDMYQETQYF.

This clone occurred many times. Read coverage stops 3 residues before the CDR3 terminus; the germline J gene supplies the remainder. The chain combines TRBV5-6 with TRBJ2-1; D is unclear. V dropped 0 bases and J dropped 0 bases, with 4 bases sitting between them. CDR1 is SGHDT, CDR2 YYEEEE, per germline. CDR3 length: 14 amino acids. The CDR3 reads CASSLDRSYNEQFF. Partial CDR3 DNA: TGTGCCAGCAGCTTGGATCGCTCCTACAATGAG. Full variable domain (missing parts from reference TRBV5-6 and TRBJ2-1): DAGVTQSPTHLIKTRGQQVTLRCSPKSGHDTVSWYQQALGQGPQFIFQYYEEEERQRGNFPDRFSGHQFPNYSSELNVNALLLGDSALYLCASSLDRSYNEQFFGPGTRLTVL.

There are many counts of this clone. The CDR3 end falls 3 residues outside the read, so it is completed with the germline J gene. The rearrangement uses TRBV7-7 and TRBJ2-5, with 10 bases identical to TRBD2. Trimming took 1 base from V and 4 from J; bases not matched to a gene: 3. The CDR3 is made up of 15 amino acids. CDR1 and CDR2 from the germline V gene are SSHAT and FNYEAQ (reference sequence). The part of the CDR3 DNA that was read is TGTGCCAGCAGCTTAGTACTAGCGGGGACAGAGACC. The encoded protein is CASSLVLAGTET. The entire CDR3 is CASSLVLAGTETQYF.

This clone was observed many times. The sequence runs out 3 residues before the end of the CDR3; the remainder is reconstructed from the germline J gene. This rearrangement joins TRBV10-1 to TRBJ2-2, with D possibly matching TRBD1 (6 bases). Per germline, CDR1 WNHNN and CDR2 SYGVQD (reference sequence). The CDR3 is made up of 13 amino acids. V was shortened by 6 bases and J by 7 bases, with 12 bases between the two germline ends. The CDR3 loop is CASSPGQIGELFF. Partial CDR3 DNA: TGCGCCAGCAGCCCGGGACAAATCGGGGAG.

This clone was found many times. The read ends 3 residues shy of where the CDR3 ends; the end is completed using the germline J gene. The chain employs TRBV28 and TRBJ1-5; perhaps TRBD1 as D (5 bases). Trimming took 1 base from V and 4 from J, leaving 8 bases between them. The CDR3 contains 14 residues. The germline V gene has CDR1 MDHEN and CDR2 SYDVKM. The CDR3 is CASSLFGGNQPQHF. The sequenced part of the CDR3 DNA is TGTGCCAGCAGTTTATTTGGGGGGAATCAGCCC.

This clone was seen ten or more times. The read ends 3 residues early relative to the CDR3; the germline J gene fills the gap. This chain connects TRBV5-4 to TRBJ2-7; the D gene is possibly TRBD1 (6 bases). The CDR3 is 12 residues long. The germline V gene has CDR1 SGHNT and CDR2 YYREEE (reference sequence). V was cut by 4 bases and J by 6 bases, with 11 bases left in between. The CDR3 loop reads CASSHAGAEQYF. CDR3 DNA, as far as it was read: TGTGCCAGCAGCCACGCAGGGGCCGAG.

This clone was seen many times. The CDR3 is cut off 3 residues early in the read; its end comes from the germline J gene. The chain couples TRBV7-2 to TRBJ1-3; the D is unclear. V lost 2 bases and J 4 bases, leaving 3 bases between the germline ends. Germline values: CDR1 SGHTA, CDR2 FQGNSA. The CDR3 extends over 12 amino acids. The CDR3 loop is CASSLQGNTIYF. CDR3 DNA (partial): TGTGCCAGCAGCTTACAGGGAAACACC. The full variable domain, completed using reference TRBV7-2 and TRBJ1-3, is GAGVSQSPSNKVTEKGKDVELRCDPISGHTALYWYRQSLGQGLEFLIYFQGNSAPDKSGLPSDRFSAERTGGSVSTLTIQRTQQEDSAVYLCASSLQGNTIYFGEGSWLTVV.